This T cell receptor beta chain was sequenced for a study of blood T cell repertoires in COVID-19. On the study more broadly: From the United States, Italy and Spain came samples of acute and convalescent COVID-19.

Cohorts were based on clinical histories the participants reported. TCRdb keeps only in-frame clones here, not all; method: immunoSEQ multiplex PCR. The sample records more than 300,000 clones, 90% to 95% being singletons. This CDR3 comprises 15 residues. V was shortened by 5 bases and J by 0 bases, with 11 bases between the two germline ends. Germline CDR1 MNHEY, CDR2 SVGEGT. Sequences were obtained from PBMCs or T cells enriched from blood (not recorded which). This TCR derives from a woman aged 25 to 39 who had been exposed to COVID-19. This sequence joins TRBV6-2 or TRBV6-3 and TRBJ1-3; tentative D call: TRBD1 (5 bases). CDR3 DNA sequence: TGTGCCAGCAGTCAGACAGCATTCTCTGGAAACACCATATATTTT. Its protein product is CASSQTAFSGNTIYF.